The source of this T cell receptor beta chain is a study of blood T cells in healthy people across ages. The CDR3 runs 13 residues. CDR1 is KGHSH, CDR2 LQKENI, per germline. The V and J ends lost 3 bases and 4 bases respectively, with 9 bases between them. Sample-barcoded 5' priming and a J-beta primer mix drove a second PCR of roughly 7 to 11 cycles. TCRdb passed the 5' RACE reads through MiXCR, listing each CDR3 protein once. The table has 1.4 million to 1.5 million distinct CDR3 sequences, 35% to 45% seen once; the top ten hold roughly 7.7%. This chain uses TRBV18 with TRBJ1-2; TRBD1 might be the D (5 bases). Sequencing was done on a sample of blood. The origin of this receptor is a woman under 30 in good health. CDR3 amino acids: CASSPRESYGYTF. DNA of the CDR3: TGTGCCAGCTCACCCAGGGAATCCTATGGCTACACCTTC. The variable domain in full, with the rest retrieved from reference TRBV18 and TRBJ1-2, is NAGVMQNPRHLVRRRGQEARLRCSPMKGHSHVYWYRQLPEEGLKFMVYLQKENIIDESGMPKERFSAEFPKEGPSILRIQQVVRGDSAAYFCASSPRESYGYTFGSGTRLTVV.